The TCR beta chain under discussion was sequenced for a study of neurological immune-mediated disorders (dated by TCRdb to the late 2010s). About the investigation overall: Of the roughly 34 multiple sclerosis patients, around 30 had relapsing-remitting MS and 3 had secondary progressive MS. The approximately 100 TCR-beta libraries included longitudinal samples, technical triplicates and paired sorted CD4+ and CD8+ T-cell subsets alongside PBMC samples. The study compared peripheral blood TCR-beta repertoires of HTLV-I-associated myelopathy (HAM/TSP) patients, multiple sclerosis patients and healthy controls using UMI-based sequencing. The cohort included some 70 subjects: about 15 with HAM/TSP, around 34 with multiple sclerosis, and approximately 20 healthy controls.

Unsorted PBMC libraries were generated from 2 million PBMCs stored in RNAlater at -80 °C until RNA extraction. The multiple sclerosis patients were enrolled in a US clinical protocol that evaluated disease progression with magnetic resonance imaging. PBMCs were separated from peripheral blood using Ficoll-Hypaque density gradient centrifugation and then cryopreserved in liquid nitrogen. cDNA was synthesized by template-switch 5'RACE using a primer with a 10-nucleotide random unique molecular identifier that tagged each TCR transcript. Each sequencing run produced over 160 million TCR-beta sequences covering 15-18 subjects. The RNeasy kit was used for extraction of total RNA. The KAPA Real-time Library Amplification kit was used to amplify TCR-beta VDJ regions with primers targeting the TCR constant region and the 5'RACE anchor. Sample indexes and Illumina adaptors were added in a first PCR, after which library yield was increased in a second PCR. After purification with Ampure beads, the TCR product of roughly 650 bp was size-selected on a 2% E-gel SizeSelection system. Before pooling, libraries had their quality checked on a Bioanalyzer, their concentration measured with Qubit, and their quantity determined with the Kapa Library Quantification kit. Libraries were sequenced paired-end 2 x 150 bp on an Illumina HiSeq 2500. To increase sequence diversity, roughly 25-31% phiX was spiked into each library pool. As for the authors' bioinformatics: Quality-filtered reads were processed with the UMI-based MiGEC pipeline, and over 90% of raw TCR sequences were removed by the MiGEC pipeline during error correction. IMGT germline references were used for aligning VDJ genes, and each clonotype was defined as a unique CDR3 amino acid sequence together with its V-J genes. Clonal expansion, Shannon diversity and CDR3 relatedness were evaluated with VDJtools (CalcPairwiseDistances, ClusterSamples), while phylogenetic trees were built in CLCbio workbench. Clones with at least 8 unique UMIs were defined as expanded, with this threshold being based on coefficient-of-variation modelling across technical triplicates. The public reads were quality trimmed at Q25 with fastp and then assembled into clones with MiXCR by TCRdb, keeping productive beta chains. Every entry covers one CDR3 protein and lists the most common genes and DNA from its rows. TCRdb assigned the V and J calls; the authors' analysis was not used. This sample lists about 70,000 distinct CDR3 sequences; 3.2% were detected once. About 5% of the sample goes to the ten largest clones.

This clonotype was seen ten or more times. There is no known antigen for this receptor. No base quality information exists; no much larger clone differs at one position. The germline V gene gives CDR1 as SQVTM and CDR2 as ANQGSEA. V lost 3 bases and J lost 6 bases, and the count of bases not matched to a germline gene is 6. Reading from cysteine to phenylalanine, the CDR3 counts 15 amino acids. The entry retains the CDR3 DNA only, 45 bases that are in frame from base 1. Overall results and qualifications from the work: No identical CDR3 amino acid sequences were shared among expanded clones across subjects, suggesting private TCR-beta repertoires in all groups. The MS cluster was not associated with any clinical or MRI features, and the authors stated that larger cohorts are needed. The highest TCR clonal expansion was observed in HAM/TSP patients, whereas the lowest was observed in MS patients, even when compared with healthy controls. Phylogenetic analysis grouped repertoires from 18 of 34 MS patients into a cluster of related CDR3 sequences, suggesting a possible repertoire-level signature.

Sequenced: PBMCs. The sequence joins TRBV29-1 to TRBJ2-1; TRBD2 fits 12 bases in the junction. This receptor was identified in a woman in her 50s with multiple sclerosis. The CDR3 sequence is CSVERTSGRSNEQFF. In nucleotide form, the sequence is TGCAGCGTTGAGAGAACTAGCGGGAGGTCCAATGAGCAGTTCTTC.